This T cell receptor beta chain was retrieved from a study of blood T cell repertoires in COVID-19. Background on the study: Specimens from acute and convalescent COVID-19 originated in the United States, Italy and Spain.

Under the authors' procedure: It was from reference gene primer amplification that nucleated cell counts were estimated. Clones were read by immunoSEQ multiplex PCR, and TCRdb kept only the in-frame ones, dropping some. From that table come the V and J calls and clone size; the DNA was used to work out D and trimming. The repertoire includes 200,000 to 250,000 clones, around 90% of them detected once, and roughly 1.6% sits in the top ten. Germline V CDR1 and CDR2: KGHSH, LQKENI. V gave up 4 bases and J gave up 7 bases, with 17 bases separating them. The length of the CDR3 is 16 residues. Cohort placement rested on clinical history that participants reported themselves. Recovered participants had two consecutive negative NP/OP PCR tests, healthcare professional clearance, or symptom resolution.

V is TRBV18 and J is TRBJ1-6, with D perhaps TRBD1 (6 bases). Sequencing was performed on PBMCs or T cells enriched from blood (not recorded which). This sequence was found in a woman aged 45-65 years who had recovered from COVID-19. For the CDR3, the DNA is TGTGCCAGCTCACTTTTGAGGGGGACCGAGAATTCACCCCTCCACTTT. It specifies CASSLLRGTENSPLHF.